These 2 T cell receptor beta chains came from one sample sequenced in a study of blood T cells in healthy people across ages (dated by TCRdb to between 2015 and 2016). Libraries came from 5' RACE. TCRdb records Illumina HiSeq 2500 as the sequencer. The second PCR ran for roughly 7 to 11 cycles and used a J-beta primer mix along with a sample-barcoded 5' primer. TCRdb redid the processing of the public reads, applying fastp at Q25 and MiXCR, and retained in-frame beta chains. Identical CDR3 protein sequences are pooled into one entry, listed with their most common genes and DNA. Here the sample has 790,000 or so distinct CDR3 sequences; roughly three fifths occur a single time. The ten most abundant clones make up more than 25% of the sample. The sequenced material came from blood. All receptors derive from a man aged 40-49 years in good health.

CDR3 amino acids: CASSLQGEGNSPLHF. In DNA, the CDR3 is TGTGCCAGCTCACTCCAGGGAGAGGGGAATTCACCCCTCCACTTT. The genes are TRBV18 and TRBJ1-6; weak D call: TRBD1 (5 bases). The CDR3 totals 15 residues. The germline CDR1 and CDR2 sequences are KGHSH and LQKENI. Trimming took off 4 bases at V and 7 bases at J, with 14 bases between the two ends. Complete variable domain (other parts from reference TRBV18 and TRBJ1-6): NAGVMQNPRHLVRRRGQEARLRCSPMKGHSHVYWYRQLPEEGLKFMVYLQKENIIDESGMPKERFSAEFPKEGPSILRIQQVVRGDSAAYFCASSLQGEGNSPLHFGNGTRLTVT.

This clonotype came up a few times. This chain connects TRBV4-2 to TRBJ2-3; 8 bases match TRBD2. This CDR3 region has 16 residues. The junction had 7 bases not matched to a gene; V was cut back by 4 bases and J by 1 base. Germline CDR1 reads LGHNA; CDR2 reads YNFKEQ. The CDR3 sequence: CASSRRETSGTDTQYF. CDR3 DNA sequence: TGTGCCAGCAGCCGAAGAGAGACTAGCGGCACAGATACGCAGTATTTT.